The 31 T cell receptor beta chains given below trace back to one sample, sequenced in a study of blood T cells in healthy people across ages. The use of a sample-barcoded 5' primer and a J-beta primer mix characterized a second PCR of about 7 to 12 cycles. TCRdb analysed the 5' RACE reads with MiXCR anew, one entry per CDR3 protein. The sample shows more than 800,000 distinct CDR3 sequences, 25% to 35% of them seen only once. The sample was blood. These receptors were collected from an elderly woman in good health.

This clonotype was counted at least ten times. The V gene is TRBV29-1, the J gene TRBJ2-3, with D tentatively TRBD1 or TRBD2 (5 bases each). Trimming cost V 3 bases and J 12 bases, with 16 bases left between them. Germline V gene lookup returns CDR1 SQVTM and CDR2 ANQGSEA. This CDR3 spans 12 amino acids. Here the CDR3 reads CSVDLPGREQYF. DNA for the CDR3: TGCAGCGTTGATTTGCCGGGGCGCGAACAGTATTTT.

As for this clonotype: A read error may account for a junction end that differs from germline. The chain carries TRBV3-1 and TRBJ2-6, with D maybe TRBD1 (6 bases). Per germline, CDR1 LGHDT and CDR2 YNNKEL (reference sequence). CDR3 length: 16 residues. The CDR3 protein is CASSRQGNAGANILTF. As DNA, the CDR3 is TGTGCCAGCAGCCGGCAGGGGAACGCTGGGGCCAACATCCTGACTTTC.

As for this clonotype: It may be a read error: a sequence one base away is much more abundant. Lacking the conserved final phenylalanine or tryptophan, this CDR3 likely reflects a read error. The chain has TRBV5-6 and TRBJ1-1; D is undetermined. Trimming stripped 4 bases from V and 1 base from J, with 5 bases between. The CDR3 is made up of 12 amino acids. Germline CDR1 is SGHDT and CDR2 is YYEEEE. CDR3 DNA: TGTGCCAGCAGCCTTCGGAACACTGAAGCTTTCTGT. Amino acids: CASSLRNTEAFC.

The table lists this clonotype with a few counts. Written as DNA, the CDR3 is TGTGCCAGTAGTTCGCGACAGGGGATGGATGGCTACACCTTC. This translates into CASSSRQGMDGYTF. The rearrangement links TRBV19 to TRBJ1-2; 8 nucleotides agree with TRBD1. CDR3 length equals 14 residues. Germline V CDR1 and CDR2: LNHDA, SQIVND (reference sequence). Trimming took 5 bases from V and 6 from J; bases not matched to a gene: 8.

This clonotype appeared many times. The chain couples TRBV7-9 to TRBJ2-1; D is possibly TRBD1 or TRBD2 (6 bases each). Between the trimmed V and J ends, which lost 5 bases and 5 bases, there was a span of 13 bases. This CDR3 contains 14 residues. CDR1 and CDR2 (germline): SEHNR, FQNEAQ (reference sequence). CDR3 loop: CASSTEGGHNEQFF. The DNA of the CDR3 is TGTGCCAGCAGCACCGAGGGGGGCCACAATGAGCAGTTCTTC.

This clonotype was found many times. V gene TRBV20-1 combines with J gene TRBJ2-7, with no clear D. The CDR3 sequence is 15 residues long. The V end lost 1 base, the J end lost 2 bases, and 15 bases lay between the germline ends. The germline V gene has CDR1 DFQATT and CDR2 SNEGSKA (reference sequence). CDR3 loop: CSARGGTITTYEQYF. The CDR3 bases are TGCAGTGCTAGAGGAGGAACAATCACGACCTACGAGCAGTACTTC.

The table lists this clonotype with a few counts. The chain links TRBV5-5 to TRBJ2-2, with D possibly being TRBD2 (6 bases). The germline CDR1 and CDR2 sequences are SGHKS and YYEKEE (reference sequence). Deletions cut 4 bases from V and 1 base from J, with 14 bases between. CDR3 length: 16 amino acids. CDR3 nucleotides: TGTGCCAGCAGCACCCCCGGGAGAGTGAACACCGGGGAGCTGTTTTTT. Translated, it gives CASSTPGRVNTGELFF.

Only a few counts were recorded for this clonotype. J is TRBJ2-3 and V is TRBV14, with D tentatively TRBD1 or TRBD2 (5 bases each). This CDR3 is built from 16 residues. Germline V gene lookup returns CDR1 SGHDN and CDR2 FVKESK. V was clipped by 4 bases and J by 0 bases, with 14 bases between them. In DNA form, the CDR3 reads TGTGCCAGCAGCCGAAGGGGACGGCCGAGCACAGATACGCAGTATTTT. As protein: CASSRRGRPSTDTQYF.

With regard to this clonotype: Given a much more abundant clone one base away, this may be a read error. CDR3: CASSPGALETQFF. As DNA, the CDR3 is TGTGCCAGCAGTCCGGGGGCTTTAGAGACCCAGTTCTTC. This chain joins TRBV7-9 and TRBJ2-1, with D perhaps assigned TRBD1 or TRBD2 (6 bases each). Per the germline V gene, CDR1 is SEHNR and CDR2 is FQNEAQ (reference sequence). Trimming removed 6 bases from V and 13 bases from J, with 19 bases in between. CDR3 length: 13 residues.

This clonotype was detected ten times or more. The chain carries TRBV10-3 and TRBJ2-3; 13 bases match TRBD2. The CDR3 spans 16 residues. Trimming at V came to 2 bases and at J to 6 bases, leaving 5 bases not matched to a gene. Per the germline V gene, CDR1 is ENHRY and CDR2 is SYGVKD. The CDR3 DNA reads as TGTGCCATCAGTGAGGGGACTAGCGGGAATATGGATACGCAGTATTTT. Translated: CAISEGTSGNMDTQYF.

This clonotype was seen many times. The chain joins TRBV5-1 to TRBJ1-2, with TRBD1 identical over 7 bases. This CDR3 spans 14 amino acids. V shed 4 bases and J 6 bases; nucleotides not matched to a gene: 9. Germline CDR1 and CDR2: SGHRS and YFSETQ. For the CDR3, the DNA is TGCGCCAGCAGCCCCGGGACAGCAAGACATGGCTACACCTTC. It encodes CASSPGTARHGYTF.

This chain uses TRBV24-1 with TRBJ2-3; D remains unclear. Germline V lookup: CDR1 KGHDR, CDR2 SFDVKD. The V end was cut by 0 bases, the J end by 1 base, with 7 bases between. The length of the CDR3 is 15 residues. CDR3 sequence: CATSDLFGGTDTQYF. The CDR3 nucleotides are TGTGCCACCAGTGATTTGTTTGGGGGCACAGATACGCAGTATTTT.

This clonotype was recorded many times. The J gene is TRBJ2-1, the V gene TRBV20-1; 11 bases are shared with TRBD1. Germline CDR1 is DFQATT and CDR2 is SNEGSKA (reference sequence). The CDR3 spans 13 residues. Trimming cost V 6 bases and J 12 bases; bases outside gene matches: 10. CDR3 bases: TGCAGTGCCCGACCGGGACAGGGGGTTTTGCAGTTCTTC. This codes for CSARPGQGVLQFF.

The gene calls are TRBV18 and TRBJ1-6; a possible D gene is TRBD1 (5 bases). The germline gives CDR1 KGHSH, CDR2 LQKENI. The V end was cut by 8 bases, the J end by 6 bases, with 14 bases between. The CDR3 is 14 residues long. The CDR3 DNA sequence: TGTGCCAGCGCGAGCTCCAGGGTTAATTCACCCCTCCACTTT. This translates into CASASSRVNSPLHF.

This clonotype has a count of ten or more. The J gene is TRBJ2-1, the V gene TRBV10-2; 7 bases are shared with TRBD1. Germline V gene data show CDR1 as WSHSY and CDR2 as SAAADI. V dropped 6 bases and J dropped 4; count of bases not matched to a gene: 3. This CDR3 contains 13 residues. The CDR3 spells CASRETGYNEQFF. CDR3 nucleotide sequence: TGCGCCAGCAGGGAGACAGGGTACAATGAGCAGTTCTTC.

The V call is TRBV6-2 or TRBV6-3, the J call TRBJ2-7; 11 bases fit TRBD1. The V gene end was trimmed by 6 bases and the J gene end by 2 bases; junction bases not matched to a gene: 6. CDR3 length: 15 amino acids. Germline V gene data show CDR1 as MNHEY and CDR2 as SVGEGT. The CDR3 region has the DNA TGTGCCAGCAGAAATTGGGGACAGGGGGCCTACGAGCAGTACTTC. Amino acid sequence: CASRNWGQGAYEQYF.

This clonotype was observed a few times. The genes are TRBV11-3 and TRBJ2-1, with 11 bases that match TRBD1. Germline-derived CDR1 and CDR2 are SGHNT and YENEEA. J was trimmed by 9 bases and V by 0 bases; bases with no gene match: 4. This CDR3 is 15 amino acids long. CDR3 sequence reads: CASSLEWTGGGEQFF. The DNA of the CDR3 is TGTGCCAGCAGCTTAGAGTGGACAGGGGGCGGTGAGCAGTTCTTC.

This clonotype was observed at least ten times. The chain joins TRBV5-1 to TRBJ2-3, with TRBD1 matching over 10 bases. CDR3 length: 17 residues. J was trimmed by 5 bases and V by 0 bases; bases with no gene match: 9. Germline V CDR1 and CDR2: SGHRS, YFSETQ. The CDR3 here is CASSLARGTGVEDTQYF. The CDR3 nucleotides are TGCGCCAGCAGCTTGGCCCGGGGGACAGGGGTGGAAGATACGCAGTATTTT.

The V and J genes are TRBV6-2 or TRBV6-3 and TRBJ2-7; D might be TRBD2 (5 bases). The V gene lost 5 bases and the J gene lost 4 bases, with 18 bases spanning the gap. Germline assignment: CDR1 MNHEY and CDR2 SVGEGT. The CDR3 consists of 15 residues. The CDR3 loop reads CASSQRGGRLYEQYF. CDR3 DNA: TGTGCCAGCAGTCAGAGAGGAGGTCGGCTATACGAGCAGTACTTC.

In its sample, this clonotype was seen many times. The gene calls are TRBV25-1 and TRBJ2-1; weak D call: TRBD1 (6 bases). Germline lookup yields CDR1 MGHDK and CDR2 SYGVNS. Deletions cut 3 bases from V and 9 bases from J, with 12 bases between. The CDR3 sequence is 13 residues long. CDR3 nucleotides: TGTGCCAGCAGTGACCTGGGGGCGGGTGAGCAGTTCTTC. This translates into CASSDLGAGEQFF.

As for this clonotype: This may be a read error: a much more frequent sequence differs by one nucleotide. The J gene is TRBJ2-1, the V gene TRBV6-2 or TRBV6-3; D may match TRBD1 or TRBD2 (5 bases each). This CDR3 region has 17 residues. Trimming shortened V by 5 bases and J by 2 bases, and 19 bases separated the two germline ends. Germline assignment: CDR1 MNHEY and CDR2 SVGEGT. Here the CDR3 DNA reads TGTGCCAGCAGTAGCCCCGGGGCAGGGCTAGCCTACAATGAGCAGTTCTTC. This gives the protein CASSSPGAGLAYNEQFF.

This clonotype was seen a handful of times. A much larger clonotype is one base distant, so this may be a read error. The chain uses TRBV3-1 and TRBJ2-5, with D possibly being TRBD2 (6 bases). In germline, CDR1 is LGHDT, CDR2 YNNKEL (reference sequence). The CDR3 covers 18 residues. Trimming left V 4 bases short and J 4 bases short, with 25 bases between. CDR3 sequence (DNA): TGTGCCAGCAGCCCAATATCGAGAAGGCTAGCGAGGAGAGAGACCCAGTACTTC. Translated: CASSPISRRLARRETQYF.

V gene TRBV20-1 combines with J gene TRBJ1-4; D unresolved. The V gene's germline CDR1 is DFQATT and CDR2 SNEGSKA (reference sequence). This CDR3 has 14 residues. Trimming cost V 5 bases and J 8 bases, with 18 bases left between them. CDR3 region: CSAQMLGAREKLFF. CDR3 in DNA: TGCAGTGCTCAAATGTTGGGAGCAAGGGAAAAACTGTTTTTT.

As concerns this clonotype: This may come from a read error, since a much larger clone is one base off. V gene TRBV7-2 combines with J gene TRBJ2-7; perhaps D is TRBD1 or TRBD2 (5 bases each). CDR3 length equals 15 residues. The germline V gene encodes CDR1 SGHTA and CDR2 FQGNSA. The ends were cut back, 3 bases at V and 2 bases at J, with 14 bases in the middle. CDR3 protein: CASSLGPPGTYEQYF. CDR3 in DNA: TGTGCCAGCAGCTTGGGACCCCCGGGCACCTACGAGCAGTACTTC.

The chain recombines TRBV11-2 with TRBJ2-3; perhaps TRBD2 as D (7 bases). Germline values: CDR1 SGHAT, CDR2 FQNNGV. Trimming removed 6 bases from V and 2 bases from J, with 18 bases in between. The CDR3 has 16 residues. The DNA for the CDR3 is TGTGCCAGCAGGGCGGCGGGGGCCTATACCACAGATACGCAGTATTTT. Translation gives CASRAAGAYTTDTQYF. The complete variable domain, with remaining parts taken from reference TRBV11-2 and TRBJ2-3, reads EAGVAQSPRYKIIEKRQSVAFWCNPISGHATLYWYQQILGQGPKLLIQFQNNGVVDDSQLPKDRFSAERLKGVDSTLKIQPAKLEDSAVYLCASRAAGAYTTDTQYFGPGTRLTVL.

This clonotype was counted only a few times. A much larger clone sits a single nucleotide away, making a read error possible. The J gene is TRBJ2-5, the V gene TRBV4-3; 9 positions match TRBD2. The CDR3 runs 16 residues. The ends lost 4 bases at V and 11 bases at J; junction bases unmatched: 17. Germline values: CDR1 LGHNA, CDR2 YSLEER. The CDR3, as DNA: TGCGCCAGCAGCCCAAGTATGCTAGCGGGATACAATGAGCAGTACTTC. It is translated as CASSPSMLAGYNEQYF.

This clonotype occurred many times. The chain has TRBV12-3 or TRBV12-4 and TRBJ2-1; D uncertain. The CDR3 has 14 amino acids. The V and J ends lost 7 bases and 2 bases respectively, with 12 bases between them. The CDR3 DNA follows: TGTGCCAGCACCCCAACTCAAACCTACAATGAGCAGTTCTTC. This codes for CASTPTQTYNEQFF.

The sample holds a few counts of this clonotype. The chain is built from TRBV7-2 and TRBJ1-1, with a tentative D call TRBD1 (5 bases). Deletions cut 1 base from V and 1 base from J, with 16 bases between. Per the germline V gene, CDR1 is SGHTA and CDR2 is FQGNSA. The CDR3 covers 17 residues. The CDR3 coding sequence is TGTGCCAGCAGCTTAGTAGGACTGGTCAGGGCGAACACTGAAGCTTTCTTT. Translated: CASSLVGLVRANTEAFF.

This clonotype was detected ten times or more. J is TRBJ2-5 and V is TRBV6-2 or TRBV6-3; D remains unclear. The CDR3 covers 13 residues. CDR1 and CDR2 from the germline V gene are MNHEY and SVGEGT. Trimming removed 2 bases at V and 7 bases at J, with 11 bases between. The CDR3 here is CASSYGRSATQYF. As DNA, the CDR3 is TGTGCCAGCAGTTACGGCAGGTCAGCGACCCAGTACTTC.

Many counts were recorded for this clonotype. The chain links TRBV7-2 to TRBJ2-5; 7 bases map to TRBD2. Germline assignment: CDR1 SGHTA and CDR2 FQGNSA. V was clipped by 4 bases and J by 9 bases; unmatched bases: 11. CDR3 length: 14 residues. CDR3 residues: CASSWGGTGVAQYF. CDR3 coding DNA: TGTGCCAGCAGCTGGGGAGGGACGGGGGTCGCCCAGTACTTC. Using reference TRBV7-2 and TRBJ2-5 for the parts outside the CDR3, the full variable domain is GAGVSQSPSNKVTEKGKDVELRCDPISGHTALYWYRQSLGQGLEFLIYFQGNSAPDKSGLPSDRFSAERTGGSVSTLTIQRTQQEDSAVYLCASSWGGTGVAQYFGPGTRLLVL.

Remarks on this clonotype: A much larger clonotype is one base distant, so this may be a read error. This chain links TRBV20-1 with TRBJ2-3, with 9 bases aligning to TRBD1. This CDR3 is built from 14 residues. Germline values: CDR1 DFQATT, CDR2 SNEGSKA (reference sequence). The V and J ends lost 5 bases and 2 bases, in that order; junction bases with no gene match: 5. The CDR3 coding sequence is TGCAGTGCTCCCTACAGGGGGCCCACAGATACGCAGTATTTT. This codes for CSAPYRGPTDTQYF.